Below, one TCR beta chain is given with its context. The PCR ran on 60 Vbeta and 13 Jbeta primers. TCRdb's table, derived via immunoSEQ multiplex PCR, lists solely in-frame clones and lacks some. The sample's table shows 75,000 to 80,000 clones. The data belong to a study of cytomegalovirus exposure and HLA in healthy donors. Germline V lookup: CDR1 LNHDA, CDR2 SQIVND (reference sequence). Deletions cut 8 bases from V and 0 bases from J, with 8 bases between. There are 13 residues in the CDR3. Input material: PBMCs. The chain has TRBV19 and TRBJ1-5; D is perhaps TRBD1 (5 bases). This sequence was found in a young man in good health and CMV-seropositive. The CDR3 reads CASQTASNQPQHF. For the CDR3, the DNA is TGTGCCAGTCAGACAGCTAGCAATCAGCCCCAGCATTTT.